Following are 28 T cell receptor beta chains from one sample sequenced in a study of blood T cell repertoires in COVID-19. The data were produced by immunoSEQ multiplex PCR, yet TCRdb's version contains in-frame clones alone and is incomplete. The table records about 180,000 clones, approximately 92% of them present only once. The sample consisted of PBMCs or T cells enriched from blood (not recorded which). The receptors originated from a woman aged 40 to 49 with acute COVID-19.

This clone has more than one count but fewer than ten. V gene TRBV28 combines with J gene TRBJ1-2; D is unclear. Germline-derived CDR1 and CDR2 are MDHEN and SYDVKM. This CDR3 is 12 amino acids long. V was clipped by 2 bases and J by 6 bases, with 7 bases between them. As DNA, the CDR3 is TGTGCCAGCAGTTTAGGCCCGAATGGCTACACCTTC. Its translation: CASSLGPNGYTF.

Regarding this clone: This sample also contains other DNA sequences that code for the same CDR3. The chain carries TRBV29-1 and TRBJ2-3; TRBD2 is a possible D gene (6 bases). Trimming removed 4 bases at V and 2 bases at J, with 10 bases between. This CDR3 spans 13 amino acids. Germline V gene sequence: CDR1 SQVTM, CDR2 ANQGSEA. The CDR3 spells CSVVGGVTDTQYF. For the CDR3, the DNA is TGCAGCGTTGTGGGAGGAGTCACAGATACGCAGTATTTT.

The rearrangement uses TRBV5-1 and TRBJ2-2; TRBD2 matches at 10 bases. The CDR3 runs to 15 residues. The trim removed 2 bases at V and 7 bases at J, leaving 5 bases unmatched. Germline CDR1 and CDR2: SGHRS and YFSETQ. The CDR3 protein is CASSFLAGASGELFF. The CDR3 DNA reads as TGCGCCAGCAGCTTTCTAGCGGGGGCGAGCGGGGAGCTGTTTTTT.

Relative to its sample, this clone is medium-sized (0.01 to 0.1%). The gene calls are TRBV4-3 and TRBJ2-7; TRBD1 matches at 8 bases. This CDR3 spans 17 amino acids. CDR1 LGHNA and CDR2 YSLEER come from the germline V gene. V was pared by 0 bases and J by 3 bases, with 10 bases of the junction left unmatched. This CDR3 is CASSQEVGQGAGYEQYF. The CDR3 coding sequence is TGCGCCAGCAGCCAAGAGGTCGGGCAGGGGGCAGGCTACGAGCAGTACTTC.

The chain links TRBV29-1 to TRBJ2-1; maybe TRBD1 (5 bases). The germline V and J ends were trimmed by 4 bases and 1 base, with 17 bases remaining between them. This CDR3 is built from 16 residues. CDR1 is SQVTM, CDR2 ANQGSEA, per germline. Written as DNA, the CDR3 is TGCAGCGTTGTGGGGCTCGTCGGGTTTTCCTACAATGAGCAGTTCTTC. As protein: CSVVGLVGFSYNEQFF.

The CDR3: CASNRGRLAGIDEQFF. CDR3 in DNA: TGTGCCAGCAACAGGGGTAGACTAGCGGGTATCGATGAGCAGTTCTTC. This chain uses TRBV9 with TRBJ2-1, with 10 bases aligning to TRBD2. Per the germline V gene, CDR1 is SGDLS and CDR2 is YYNGEE. The CDR3 extends over 16 amino acids. V trimming: 6 bases; J trimming: 8 bases; junction bases outside the gene matches: 14.

The CDR3 nucleotides read TGCGCCACCTCCGAGTCCCTAGCGGGGGTAGATACGCAGTATTTT. Translating gives CATSESLAGVDTQYF. This sequence joins TRBV10-1 and TRBJ2-3, with 10 bases that match TRBD2. The CDR3 runs to 15 residues. CDR1 WNHNN and CDR2 SYGVQD come from the germline V gene (reference sequence). Trimming removed 10 bases from V and 5 bases from J; junction bases left unmatched: 12.

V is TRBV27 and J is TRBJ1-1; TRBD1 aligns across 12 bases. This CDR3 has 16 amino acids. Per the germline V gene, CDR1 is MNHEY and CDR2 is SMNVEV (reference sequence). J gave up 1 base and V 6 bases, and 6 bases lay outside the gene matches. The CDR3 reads CASRPGQGAGNTEAFF. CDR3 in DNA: TGTGCCAGCAGGCCGGGACAGGGGGCTGGGAACACTGAAGCTTTCTTT.

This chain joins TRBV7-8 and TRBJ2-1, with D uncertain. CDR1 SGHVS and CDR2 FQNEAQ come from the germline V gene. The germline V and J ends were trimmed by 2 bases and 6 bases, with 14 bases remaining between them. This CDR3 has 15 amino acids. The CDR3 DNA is TGTGCCAGCAGCTTATCTGGATCTCGGAGCAATGAGCAGTTCTTC. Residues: CASSLSGSRSNEQFF.

Written as DNA, the CDR3 is TGTGCCAGCAGTGATCCGTCAGGGTACAATGAGCAGTTCTTC. This translates into CASSDPSGYNEQFF. V and J are TRBV6-4 and TRBJ2-1; TRBD1 is a possible D gene (5 bases). Trimming removed 3 bases from V and 4 bases from J, with 10 bases in between. This CDR3 is 14 amino acids long. Germline loops: CDR1 MRHNA, CDR2 SNTAGT.

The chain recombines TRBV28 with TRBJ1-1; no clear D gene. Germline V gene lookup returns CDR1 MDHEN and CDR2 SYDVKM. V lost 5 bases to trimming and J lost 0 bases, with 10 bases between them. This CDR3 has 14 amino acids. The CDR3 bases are TGTGCCAGCAGTCCCCTCGGGGTGAACACTGAAGCTTTCTTT. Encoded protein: CASSPLGVNTEAFF.

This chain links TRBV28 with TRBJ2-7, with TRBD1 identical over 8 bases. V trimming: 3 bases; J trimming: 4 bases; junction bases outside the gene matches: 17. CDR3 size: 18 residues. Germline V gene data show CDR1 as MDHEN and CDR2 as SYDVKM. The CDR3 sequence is CASSFRAGGRSLSYEQYF. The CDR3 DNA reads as TGTGCCAGCAGTTTCCGGGCAGGGGGCCGCAGTTTGAGTTACGAGCAGTACTTC.

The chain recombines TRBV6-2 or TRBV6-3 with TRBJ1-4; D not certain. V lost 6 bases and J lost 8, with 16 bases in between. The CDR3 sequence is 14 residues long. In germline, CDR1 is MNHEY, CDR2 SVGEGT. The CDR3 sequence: CASSLTPGNEKLFF. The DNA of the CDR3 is TGTGCCAGCAGCTTAACTCCGGGAAACGAAAAACTGTTTTTT.

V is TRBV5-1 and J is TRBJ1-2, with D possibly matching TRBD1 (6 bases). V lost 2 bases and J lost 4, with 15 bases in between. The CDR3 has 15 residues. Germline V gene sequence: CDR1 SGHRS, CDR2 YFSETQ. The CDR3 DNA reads TGCGCCAGCAGCTTAGGGCCGACAGGTATCTATGGCTACACCTTC. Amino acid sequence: CASSLGPTGIYGYTF.

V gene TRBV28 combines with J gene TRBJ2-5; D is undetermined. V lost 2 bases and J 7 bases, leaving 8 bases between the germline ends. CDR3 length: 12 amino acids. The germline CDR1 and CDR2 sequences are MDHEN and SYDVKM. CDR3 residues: CASSLRSRTQYF. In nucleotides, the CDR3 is TGTGCCAGCAGTTTACGCAGTCGGACCCAGTACTTC. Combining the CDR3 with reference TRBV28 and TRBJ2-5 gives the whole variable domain DVKVTQSSRYLVKRTGEKVFLECVQDMDHENMFWYRQDPGLGLRLIYFSYDVKMKEKGDIPEGYSVSREKKERFSLILESASTNQTSMYLCASSLRSRTQYFGPGTRLLVL.

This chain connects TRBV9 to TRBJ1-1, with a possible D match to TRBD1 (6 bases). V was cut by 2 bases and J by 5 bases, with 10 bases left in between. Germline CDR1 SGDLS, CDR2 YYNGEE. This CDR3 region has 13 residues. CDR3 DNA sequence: TGTGCCAGCAGCGTCCGACAGGAGACTGAAGCTTTCTTT. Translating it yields CASSVRQETEAFF.

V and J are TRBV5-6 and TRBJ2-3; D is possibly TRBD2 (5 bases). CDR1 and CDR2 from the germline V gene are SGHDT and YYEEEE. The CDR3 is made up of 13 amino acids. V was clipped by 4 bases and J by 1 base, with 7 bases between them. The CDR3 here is CASSLGGTDTQYF. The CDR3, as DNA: TGTGCCAGCAGCCTCGGGGGCACAGATACGCAGTATTTT.

The CDR3 nucleotides read TGCGCCAGCAGTGGCCCCGGGACTAGGGGAATCTACGAGCAGTACTTC. This codes for CASSGPGTRGIYEQYF. This sequence joins TRBV10-2 and TRBJ2-7, with 8 positions matching TRBD2. The germline V gene has CDR1 WSHSY and CDR2 SAAADI. J was trimmed by 3 bases and V by 4 bases; bases with no gene match: 11. This CDR3 is 16 amino acids long.

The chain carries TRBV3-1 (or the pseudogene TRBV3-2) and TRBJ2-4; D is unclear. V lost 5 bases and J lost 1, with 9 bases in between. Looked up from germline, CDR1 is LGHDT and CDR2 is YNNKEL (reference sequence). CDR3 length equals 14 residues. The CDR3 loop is CASSSQVAKNIQYF. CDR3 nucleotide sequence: TGTGCCAGCAGCTCTCAGGTGGCCAAAAACATTCAGTACTTC.

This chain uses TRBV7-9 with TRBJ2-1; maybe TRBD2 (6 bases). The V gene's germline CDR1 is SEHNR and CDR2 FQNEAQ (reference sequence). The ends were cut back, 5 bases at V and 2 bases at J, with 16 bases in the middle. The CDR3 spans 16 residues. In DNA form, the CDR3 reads TGTGCCAGCAGCCATCACAGCGGGTATACCTACAATGAGCAGTTCTTC. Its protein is CASSHHSGYTYNEQFF.

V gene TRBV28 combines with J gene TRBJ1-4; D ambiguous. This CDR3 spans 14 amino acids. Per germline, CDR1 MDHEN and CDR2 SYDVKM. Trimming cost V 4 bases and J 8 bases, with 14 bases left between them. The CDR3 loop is CASSSGPPAEKLFF. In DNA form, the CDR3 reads TGTGCCAGCAGTTCAGGCCCCCCGGCGGAAAAACTGTTTTTT.

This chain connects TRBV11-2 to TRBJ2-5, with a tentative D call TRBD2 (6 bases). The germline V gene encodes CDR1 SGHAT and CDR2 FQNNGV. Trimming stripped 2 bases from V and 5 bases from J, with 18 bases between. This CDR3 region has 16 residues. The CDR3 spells CASSLNHGPRGETQYF. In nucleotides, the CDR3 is TGTGCCAGCAGCTTAAACCACGGCCCCCGGGGGGAGACCCAGTACTTC.

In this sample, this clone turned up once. The CDR3 region has the DNA TGTGCCAGCAGTCCCCCGGGACAGGGGAGAAACACCATATATTTT. It encodes CASSPPGQGRNTIYF. The J gene is TRBJ1-3, the V gene TRBV28; TRBD1 matches at 10 bases. The germline V gene has CDR1 MDHEN and CDR2 SYDVKM. CDR3 size: 15 residues. Trimming removed 5 bases from V and 5 bases from J; junction bases left unmatched: 6.

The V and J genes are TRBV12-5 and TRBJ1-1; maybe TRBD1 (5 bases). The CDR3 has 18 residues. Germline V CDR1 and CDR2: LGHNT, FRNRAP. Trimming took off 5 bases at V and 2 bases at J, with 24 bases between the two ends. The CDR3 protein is CASGPSEWRDDGNTEAFF. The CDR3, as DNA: TGTGCTAGTGGTCCCTCCGAGTGGAGGGACGACGGAAACACTGAAGCTTTCTTT.

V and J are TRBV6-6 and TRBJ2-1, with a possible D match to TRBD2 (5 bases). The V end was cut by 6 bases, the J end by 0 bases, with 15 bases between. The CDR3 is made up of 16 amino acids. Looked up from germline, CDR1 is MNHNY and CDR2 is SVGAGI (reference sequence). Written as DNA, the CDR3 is TGTGCCAGCAGCCGTCGCGGTGGGAGCTCCTACAATGAGCAGTTCTTC. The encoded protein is CASSRRGGSSYNEQFF.

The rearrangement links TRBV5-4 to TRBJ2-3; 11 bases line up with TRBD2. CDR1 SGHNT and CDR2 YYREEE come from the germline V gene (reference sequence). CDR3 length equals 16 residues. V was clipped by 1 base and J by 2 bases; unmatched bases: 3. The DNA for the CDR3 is TGTGCCAGCAGCTTGAGACTAGCGGGGACCACAGATACGCAGTATTTT. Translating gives CASSLRLAGTTDTQYF.

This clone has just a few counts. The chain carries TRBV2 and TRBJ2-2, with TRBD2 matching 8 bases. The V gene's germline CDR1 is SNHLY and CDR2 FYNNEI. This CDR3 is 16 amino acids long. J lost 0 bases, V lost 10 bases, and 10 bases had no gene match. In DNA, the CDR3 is TGTGCCATCCCGGGGGGGGGCGGACCGAACACCGGGGAGCTGTTTTTT. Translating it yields CAIPGGGGPNTGELFF.

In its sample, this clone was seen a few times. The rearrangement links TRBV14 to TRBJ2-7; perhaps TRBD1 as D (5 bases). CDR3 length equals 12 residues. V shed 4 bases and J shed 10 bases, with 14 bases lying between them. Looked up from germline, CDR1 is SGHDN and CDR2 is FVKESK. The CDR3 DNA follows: TGTGCCAGCAGCCCCCTCGGACACGTACAGTACTTC. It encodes CASSPLGHVQYF.